This T cell receptor beta chain stems from a study of blood T cell repertoires in COVID-19. The wider study: Nucleic acid was either cDNA or gDNA, and it came from T cells, B-cell-depleted T cells, or PBMCs.

TCRdb keeps only in-frame clones here, not all; method: immunoSEQ multiplex PCR. The data hold about 250,000 clones, with roughly 84% observed a single time. Sequencing used peripheral blood. The TCR originated in a woman aged 40 to 50 who had recovered from COVID-19.

CDR3 sequence: CASSTSPGTGLRQDTGELFF. CDR3 coding DNA: TGTGCCAGTAGTACCTCCCCCGGGACAGGGTTACGGCAAGACACCGGGGAGCTGTTTTTT. J is TRBJ2-2 and V is TRBV19, with 9 bases that match TRBD1. This CDR3 region has 20 residues. The germline V gene has CDR1 LNHDA and CDR2 SQIVND (reference sequence). V shed 4 bases, J shed 3 bases, and the junction held 18 bases outside the gene matches.